This T cell receptor beta chain is drawn from a study of shared T cell receptors in the human thymus. This clone was counted a few times. Germline values: CDR1 MNHNS, CDR2 SASEGT. J lost 5 bases, V lost 1 base, and 14 bases had no gene match. The CDR3 is 18 amino acids. TCRdb's table, derived via immunoSEQ multiplex PCR, lists solely in-frame clones and lacks some. The table has hundreds of thousands of clones, approximately 88% seen once; the top ten hold 0.008% to 0.011%. This same sample was also part of a study on human thymus T cells. This second report adds: Donation was from healthy Finnish infants who were having corrective surgery that addressed congenital heart defects.

Sequenced sample: thymocytes. The rearrangement uses TRBV6-1 and TRBJ1-5; 7 positions agree with TRBD1. The receptor comes from a boy less than two years old with a congenital heart defect. CDR3: CASSEGGDRARGDQPQHF. CDR3 nucleotides: TGTGCCAGCAGTGAAGGGGGAGACAGGGCCCGGGGCGATCAGCCCCAGCATTTT.